The 21 T cell receptor beta chains given below trace back to one sample, sequenced in a study of T-cell reconstitution after alpha-beta-depleted transplantation in children. The TCRbeta library incorporated unique molecular identifiers. TCRdb itself ran the PCR reads through MiXCR, one entry per CDR3 protein. The data show 440,000 or so distinct CDR3 sequences, about 45% seen once. This sample comprised PBMCs, obtained before TCRalphabeta/CD19-depleted stem cell transplant. The receptors were gathered from a girl aged 2-9 years with aplastic anemia, due to receive a stem cell transplant.

The genes are TRBV11-2 and TRBJ1-1; TRBD1 agrees at 8 bases. The CDR3 contains 15 residues. Germline trimming cut 5 bases from V and 4 bases from J; bases unmatched to any gene: 9. CDR1 SGHAT and CDR2 FQNNGV come from the germline V gene. The CDR3 bases are TGTGCCAGCAGCACCCTGGCGGGGACAGGCACTGAAGCTTTCTTT. Amino acid sequence: CASSTLAGTGTEAFF. The whole variable domain, filled in from reference TRBV11-2 and TRBJ1-1, reads EAGVAQSPRYKIIEKRQSVAFWCNPISGHATLYWYQQILGQGPKLLIQFQNNGVVDDSQLPKDRFSAERLKGVDSTLKIQPAKLEDSAVYLCASSTLAGTGTEAFFGQGTRLTVV.

The rearrangement joins TRBV28 to TRBJ2-2; 8 bases match TRBD1. The trim removed 7 bases at V and 6 bases at J, leaving 10 bases unmatched. From germline, CDR1 is MDHEN and CDR2 SYDVKM. The CDR3 sequence is 15 residues long. CDR3 residues: CASKAGGAGPGELFF. The CDR3, as DNA: TGTGCCAGCAAGGCAGGGGGCGCTGGACCCGGGGAGCTGTTTTTT.

This clonotype was seen a handful of times. The chain employs TRBV6-1 and TRBJ1-6; the D gene is possibly TRBD1 (6 bases). The CDR3 extends over 13 amino acids. Germline V gene lookup returns CDR1 MNHNS and CDR2 SASEGT. Trimming stripped 6 bases from V and 7 bases from J, with 10 bases between. The CDR3 here is CASRPRGNSPLHF. The CDR3 bases are TGTGCCAGCAGGCCTAGGGGGAATTCACCCCTCCACTTT.

In this sample, this clonotype turned up many times. The rearrangement links TRBV29-1 to TRBJ2-3, with 7 nucleotides matching TRBD1. Per germline, CDR1 SQVTM and CDR2 ANQGSEA. With V trimmed by 5 bases and J by 2 bases, 4 bases remained unmatched. The CDR3 is 13 residues long. The CDR3 protein is CSVTGQHTDTQYF. CDR3 bases: TGCAGCGTTACGGGACAGCACACAGATACGCAGTATTTT.

This clonotype came up many times. The V call is TRBV3-1, the J call TRBJ2-7; D ambiguous. V lost 5 bases and J lost 3, with 5 bases in between. Germline assignment: CDR1 LGHDT and CDR2 YNNKEL (reference sequence). There are 11 residues in the CDR3. CDR3 sequence reads: CASSLLYEQYF. The CDR3 DNA reads TGTGCCAGCAGCTTGCTCTACGAGCAGTACTTC.

The V gene is TRBV10-3, the J gene TRBJ2-3; D is undetermined. CDR3 length equals 14 residues. Trimming cost V 6 bases and J 0 bases, with 10 bases left between them. CDR1 and CDR2 from the germline V gene are ENHRY and SYGVKD. This CDR3 reads CAISPGSSTDTQYF. CDR3 nucleotides: TGTGCCATCAGCCCCGGGTCCAGCACAGATACGCAGTATTTT.

The sample holds a few counts of this clonotype. The chain links TRBV5-1 to TRBJ2-3; 10 nucleotides align to TRBD2. The CDR3 extends over 17 amino acids. Germline CDR1 SGHRS, CDR2 YFSETQ. Trimming at V came to 2 bases and at J to 0 bases, leaving 6 bases not matched to a gene. The CDR3 reads CASSFEAGGSSTDTQYF. DNA of the CDR3: TGCGCCAGCAGCTTCGAAGCGGGAGGGTCTAGCACAGATACGCAGTATTTT.

Many counts were recorded for this clonotype. The J gene is TRBJ2-5, the V gene TRBV29-1, with TRBD2 matching 9 bases. Germline V gene data show CDR1 as SQVTM and CDR2 as ANQGSEA. CDR3 size: 14 residues. Trimming cost V 5 bases and J 2 bases; bases outside gene matches: 6. CDR3 residues: CSVLLAGLQETQYF. For the CDR3, the DNA is TGCAGCGTTTTACTAGCGGGTTTACAAGAGACCCAGTACTTC.

Relative to its sample, this clonotype is medium-sized (0.01 to 0.1%). The chain has TRBV28 and TRBJ1-2, with D possibly being TRBD1 (5 bases). The CDR3 is made up of 14 amino acids. V was clipped by 2 bases and J by 7 bases, with 14 bases between them. Germline assignment: CDR1 MDHEN and CDR2 SYDVKM. DNA of the CDR3: TGTGCCAGCAGTTTACTGACGGGGGGTATTGGCTACACCTTC. This gives the protein CASSLLTGGIGYTF.

Ten or more counts support this clonotype. The chain uses TRBV20-1 and TRBJ2-1; D unclear. Germline V gene data show CDR1 as DFQATT and CDR2 as SNEGSKA (reference sequence). V lost 6 bases, J lost 4 bases, and 10 bases lay in between. The CDR3 extends over 12 amino acids. The CDR3 loop is CSAPILYNEQFF. The CDR3 region has the DNA TGCAGTGCCCCTATTTTATACAATGAGCAGTTCTTC.

The chain recombines TRBV18 with TRBJ2-5; no firm D call. This CDR3 has 13 residues. Trimming took 2 bases from V and 11 from J, leaving 15 bases between them. The germline CDR1 and CDR2 sequences are KGHSH and LQKENI. CDR3 amino acids: CASSPSARTTQYF. In nucleotides, the CDR3 is TGTGCCAGCTCACCATCAGCTCGTACCACTCAGTACTTC.

The gene calls are TRBV7-9 and TRBJ2-5; the match to TRBD2 covers 12 bases. The germline V gene encodes CDR1 SEHNR and CDR2 FQNEAQ (reference sequence). V was clipped by 0 bases and J by 4 bases; unmatched bases: 3. This CDR3 is built from 16 residues. The DNA for the CDR3 is TGTGCCAGCAGCTTAGCCATGACTAGCGGGGGAGAGACCCAGTACTTC. Residues: CASSLAMTSGGETQYF.

This rearrangement joins TRBV15 to TRBJ2-1; TRBD2 matches at 7 bases. Germline-derived CDR1 and CDR2 are LNHNV and YYDKDF (reference sequence). This CDR3 has 16 residues. The V segment lost 0 bases and the J segment 4 bases; nucleotides outside the gene matches: 6. The CDR3 DNA is TGTGCCACCAGCAGAGATTGGGCGGGAGCGTACAATGAGCAGTTCTTC. Translation gives CATSRDWAGAYNEQFF.

The chain has TRBV5-1 and TRBJ1-3; 8 bases line up with TRBD1. Germline-derived CDR1 and CDR2 are SGHRS and YFSETQ. CDR3 length: 17 residues. V lost 0 bases to trimming and J lost 0 bases; unmatched junction nucleotides: 5. This chain's CDR3 is CASSLGPTGGSGNTIYF. The CDR3 DNA reads TGCGCCAGCAGCTTGGGTCCCACAGGGGGCTCTGGAAACACCATATATTTT.

The rearrangement uses TRBV20-1 and TRBJ2-7, with 12 bases aligning to TRBD2. V dropped 5 bases and J dropped 6; count of bases not matched to a gene: 20. The CDR3 is 18 residues long. Germline loops: CDR1 DFQATT, CDR2 SNEGSKA (reference sequence). CDR3 sequence reads: CSAGARTSGTFRRGEQYF. The DNA for the CDR3 is TGCAGTGCTGGAGCAAGGACTAGCGGGACCTTTAGGAGGGGCGAGCAGTACTTC.

This clonotype was recorded a few times. The V gene is TRBV5-1, the J gene TRBJ2-3; 12 nucleotides line up with TRBD2. Trimming removed 4 bases from V and 6 bases from J; junction bases left unmatched: 6. Germline V lookup: CDR1 SGHRS, CDR2 YFSETQ. This CDR3 contains 15 residues. The CDR3 region is CASSALAGGRDTQYF. CDR3 nucleotide sequence: TGCGCCAGCAGCGCTCTAGCGGGAGGGCGCGATACGCAGTATTTT.

This clonotype showed up many times. The chain uses TRBV24-1 and TRBJ2-1; D perhaps matches TRBD2 (6 bases). Germline CDR1 KGHDR, CDR2 SFDVKD. This CDR3 contains 14 residues. V was cut by 2 bases and J by 15 bases, with 19 bases left in between. The DNA of the CDR3 is TGTGCCACCAGTGATTCTTCTAGGAGGGGCAGTCCGTTCTTC. Translating it yields CATSDSSRRGSPFF.

The gene calls are TRBV4-1 and TRBJ1-1; D might be TRBD1 (5 bases). The V gene lost 1 base and the J gene lost 3 bases, with 12 bases spanning the gap. The CDR3 has 15 residues. CDR1 is MGHRA and CDR2 is YSYEKL in the germline V gene. In DNA form, the CDR3 reads TGCGCCAGCAGCCAAGCGACAGAAGGATACACTGAAGCTTTCTTT. Translating it yields CASSQATEGYTEAFF.

This clonotype was observed a single time. The chain uses TRBV7-9 and TRBJ1-4; 7 nucleotides agree with TRBD1. The V and J ends lost 1 base and 4 bases, in that order; junction bases with no gene match: 9. Germline values: CDR1 SEHNR, CDR2 FQNEAQ (reference sequence). The CDR3 loop spans 17 amino acids. CDR3: CASSLGAGDRLNEKLFF. The DNA for the CDR3 is TGTGCCAGCAGCTTAGGGGCCGGGGACAGACTTAATGAAAAACTGTTTTTT.

The chain has TRBV20-1 and TRBJ1-1, with D maybe TRBD1 (5 bases). V lost 4 bases, J lost 2 bases, and 20 bases lay in between. The length of the CDR3 is 16 residues. Germline-derived CDR1 and CDR2 are DFQATT and SNEGSKA (reference sequence). CDR3 in amino acids: CSATSDGKGPNTEAFF. As DNA, the CDR3 is TGCAGTGCTACCTCTGACGGGAAGGGGCCCAACACTGAAGCTTTCTTT.

The chain has TRBV15 and TRBJ2-7; D possibly corresponds to TRBD2 (5 bases). Looked up from germline, CDR1 is LNHNV and CDR2 is YYDKDF (reference sequence). V was pared by 1 base and J by 4 bases, with 8 bases between. The CDR3 length is 13 residues. CDR3 nucleotide sequence: TGTGCCACCAGCAGAGGGGAGAGGTACGAGCAGTACTTC. Protein sequence: CATSRGERYEQYF.